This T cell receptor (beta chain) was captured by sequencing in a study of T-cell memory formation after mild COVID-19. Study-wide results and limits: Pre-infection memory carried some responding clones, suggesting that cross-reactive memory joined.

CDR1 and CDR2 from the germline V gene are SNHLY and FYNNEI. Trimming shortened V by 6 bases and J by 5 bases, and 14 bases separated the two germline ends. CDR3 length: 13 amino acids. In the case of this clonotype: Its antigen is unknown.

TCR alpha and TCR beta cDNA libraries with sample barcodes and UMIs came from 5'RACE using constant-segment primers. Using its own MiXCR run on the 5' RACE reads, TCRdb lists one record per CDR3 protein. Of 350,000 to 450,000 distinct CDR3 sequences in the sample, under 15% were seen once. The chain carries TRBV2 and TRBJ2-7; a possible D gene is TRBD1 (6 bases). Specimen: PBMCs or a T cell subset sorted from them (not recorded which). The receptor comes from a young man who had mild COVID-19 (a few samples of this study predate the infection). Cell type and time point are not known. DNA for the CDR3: TGTGCCAGCAGCCTGTGGGGGCCCCACGAGCAGTACGTC. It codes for CASSLWGPHEQYV.